The 15 T cell receptor beta chains below come from one sample, sequenced in a study of cytomegalovirus exposure and HLA in healthy donors. The PCR ran on 60 Vbeta and 13 Jbeta primers. The method was immunoSEQ multiplex PCR; TCRdb's version includes in-frame clones alone and lacks a portion of them. The sample yields about 150,000 clones, around 72% seen once. The sample taken for sequencing was PBMCs. The receptor source for this set is a man between 50 and 59 years old in good health and CMV-seropositive.

The V and J genes are TRBV6-5 and TRBJ1-1; D unclear. Germline assignment: CDR1 MNHEY and CDR2 SVGAGI. V lost 2 bases, J lost 1 base, and 8 bases lay in between. The CDR3 is made up of 14 amino acids. The CDR3: CASSYDSRNTEAFF. The CDR3 DNA reads TGTGCCAGCAGTTACGATAGCCGGAACACTGAAGCTTTCTTT.

This sequence joins TRBV7-2 and TRBJ2-3; 7 positions match TRBD2. V was clipped by 2 bases and J by 3 bases; unmatched bases: 8. CDR1 and CDR2 (germline): SGHTA, FQGNSA. This CDR3 spans 16 amino acids. The CDR3 reads CASSLMGGSTTDTQYF. In nucleotides, the CDR3 is TGTGCCAGCAGCTTAATGGGCGGGAGTACGACAGATACGCAGTATTTT.

This clone was found a few times. The CDR3 DNA sequence: TGTGCCAGCAGTGAAGGGGGCTGGGGCTACACCTTC. It encodes CASSEGGWGYTF. V usage is TRBV2 and J usage is TRBJ1-2; TRBD1 is a possible D gene (5 bases). V shed 1 base and J shed 8 bases, with 8 bases lying between them. The CDR3 length is 12 residues. Germline V gene lookup returns CDR1 SNHLY and CDR2 FYNNEI.

The V call is TRBV28, the J call TRBJ1-2, with D maybe TRBD1 (5 bases). The CDR3 is made up of 13 amino acids. Trimming cost V 3 bases and J 2 bases, with 7 bases left between them. Germline loops: CDR1 MDHEN, CDR2 SYDVKM. CDR3 sequence (DNA): TGTGCCAGCAGTTTCCCAGGGAACTATGGCTACACCTTC. Amino acids: CASSFPGNYGYTF.

About this clone itself: Other nucleotide sequences in the sample specify the same CDR3. The genes are TRBV5-1 and TRBJ2-1; 14 bases are a match to TRBD2. After removal of 4 bases from V and 2 bases from J, the junction contained 8 bases not matched to a gene. Germline values: CDR1 SGHRS, CDR2 YFSETQ. CDR3 length equals 18 residues. The CDR3 reads CASSRRGTSGGPYNEQFF. CDR3 DNA sequence: TGCGCCAGCAGCCGGCGTGGGACTAGCGGGGGTCCCTACAATGAGCAGTTCTTC.

The chain links TRBV5-8 to TRBJ1-4; D call uncertain. CDR3 size: 15 residues. The germline CDR1 and CDR2 sequences are SGHTS and YDEGEE. The germline V and J ends were trimmed by 4 bases and 2 bases, with 12 bases remaining between them. The CDR3 DNA follows: TGTGCCAGCAGCCTGTTGGGCACTACTAATGAAAAACTGTTTTTT. Protein product: CASSLLGTTNEKLFF.

The chain recombines TRBV2 with TRBJ2-7; 8 bases line up with TRBD1. J lost 3 bases, V lost 3 bases, and 4 bases had no gene match. Looked up from germline, CDR1 is SNHLY and CDR2 is FYNNEI. The CDR3 runs to 14 residues. CDR3 bases: TGTGCCAGCAGTGAGGGGACAGGATTCTACGAGCAGTACTTC. Its protein product is CASSEGTGFYEQYF.

V is TRBV2 and J is TRBJ1-5; the match to TRBD1 covers 7 bases. J gave up 7 bases and V 7 bases, and 7 bases lay outside the gene matches. The CDR3 runs 13 residues. Per germline, CDR1 SNHLY and CDR2 FYNNEI. CDR3 sequence (DNA): TGTGCCAGCACGAGACAGGGAGAACAGCCCCAGCATTTT. The encoded protein is CASTRQGEQPQHF.

In this sample, this clone turned up many times. This chain connects TRBV7-9 to TRBJ1-2; the D gene is possibly TRBD1 (5 bases). Trimming removed 1 base at V and 6 bases at J, with 24 bases between. The germline V gene encodes CDR1 SEHNR and CDR2 FQNEAQ (reference sequence). The CDR3 is made up of 18 amino acids. The CDR3 DNA reads as TGTGCCAGCAGCTTAGAGTTGTTATTTCGGGCGGGGACCCATGGCTACACCTTC. Amino acid sequence: CASSLELLFRAGTHGYTF.

The sample holds a few counts of this clone. The chain joins TRBV5-1 to TRBJ1-1; D is possibly TRBD1 (5 bases). The CDR3 length is 14 residues. V was pared by 4 bases and J by 1 base, with 11 bases between. Per germline, CDR1 SGHRS and CDR2 YFSETQ. The CDR3 DNA is TGCGCCAGCAGCATCGACGGGGGGAACACTGAAGCTTTCTTT. This codes for CASSIDGGNTEAFF.

The rearrangement uses TRBV6-6 and TRBJ2-3, with 7 nucleotides matching TRBD1. The V gene end was trimmed by 2 bases and the J gene end by 4 bases; junction bases not matched to a gene: 6. The germline CDR1 and CDR2 sequences are MNHNY and SVGAGI (reference sequence). The CDR3 is 15 amino acids. The CDR3 region has the DNA TGTGCCAGCAGTTACGCCTCCGACAGGGCAGATACGCAGTATTTT. Encoded protein: CASSYASDRADTQYF.

This chain uses TRBV21-1 with TRBJ2-7; TRBD1 reflects the table's D call only, with no check against the DNA. TRBV21-1 is a recognized pseudogene. The CDR3 is made up of 14 amino acids. This CDR3 is CASITDRANYEQYF. CDR3 DNA: TGTGCCAGCATTACGGACAGGGCCAACTACGAGCAGTACTTC.

This clone was counted once. The rearrangement links TRBV9 to TRBJ1-1; 7 bases are a match to TRBD1. V shed 4 bases and J 1 base; nucleotides not matched to a gene: 4. In germline, CDR1 is SGDLS, CDR2 YYNGEE. The CDR3 runs 14 residues. CDR3 loop: CASSRRTGNTEAFF. CDR3 DNA: TGTGCCAGCAGCAGACGGACAGGGAACACTGAAGCTTTCTTT.

The rearrangement joins TRBV6-5 to TRBJ1-1; a weak D match, TRBD1 (5 bases). CDR3 length: 15 amino acids. Per germline, CDR1 MNHEY and CDR2 SVGAGI. V was clipped by 0 bases and J by 2 bases, with 10 bases between them. In nucleotides, the CDR3 is TGTGCCAGCAGTTACTCGGGGCGACACAACACTGAAGCTTTCTTT. As protein: CASSYSGRHNTEAFF.

As regards this clone: A read error may produce the germline difference seen at one junction end. This chain connects TRBV27 to TRBJ2-1; 11 bases map to TRBD2. The CDR3 has 16 amino acids. Germline loops: CDR1 MNHEY, CDR2 SMNVEV (reference sequence). The CDR3 sequence is CAGSTGRLAGKNAQFF. As DNA, the CDR3 is TGTGCCGGCAGTACAGGGCGACTAGCGGGGAAGAATGCGCAGTTCTTC.